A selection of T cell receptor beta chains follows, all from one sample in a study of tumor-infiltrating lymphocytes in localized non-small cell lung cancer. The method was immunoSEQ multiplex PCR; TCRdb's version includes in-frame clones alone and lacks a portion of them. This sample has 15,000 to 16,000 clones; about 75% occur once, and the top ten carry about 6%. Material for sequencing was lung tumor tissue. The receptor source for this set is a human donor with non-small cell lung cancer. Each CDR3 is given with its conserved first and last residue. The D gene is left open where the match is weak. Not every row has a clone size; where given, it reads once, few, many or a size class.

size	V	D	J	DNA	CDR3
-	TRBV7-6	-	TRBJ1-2	TGTGCCAGCAGCTCGACGGCCCGAGGGTATGGCTACACCTTC	CASSSTARGYGYTF
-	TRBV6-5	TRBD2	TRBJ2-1	TGTGCCAGCAGCCCACCTGTCCTAGCGGGGGCGCAGTTCTTC	CASSPPVLAGAQFF
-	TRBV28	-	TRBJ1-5	TGTGCCAGCAGTCCTCCAATCGCGATACAGGACAATCAGCCCCAGCATTTT	CASSPPIAIQDNQPQHF
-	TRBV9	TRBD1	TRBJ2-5	TGTGCCAGCGGTAGGACAGGGACGTACGAGACCCAGTACTTC	CASGRTGTYETQYF
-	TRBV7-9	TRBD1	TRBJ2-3	TGTGCCAGCAGCCCCGGGACAGCAGATACGCAGTATTTT	CASSPGTADTQYF
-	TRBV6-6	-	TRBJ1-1	TGTGCCAGCAGTTACTCGGAAACAAACACTGAAGCTTTCTTT	CASSYSETNTEAFF
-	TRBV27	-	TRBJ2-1	TGTGCCAGCAGTTTATCCCCGACACACAATGAGCAGTTCTTC	CASSLSPTHNEQFF
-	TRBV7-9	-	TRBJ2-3	TGTGCCAGCAGCTTAGAAACAGATACGCAGTATTTT	CASSLETDTQYF
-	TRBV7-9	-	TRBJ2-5	TGTGCCAGCAGCTTAGCGGGTAGAACACAAGAGACCCAGTACTTC	CASSLAGRTQETQYF
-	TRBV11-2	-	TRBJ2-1	TGTGCCAGCAGCTTAGTTCCAGGACCCTCCTACAATGAGCAGTTCTTC	CASSLVPGPSYNEQFF
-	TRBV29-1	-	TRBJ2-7	TGCAGCGGCAAGGGGGGGCTCAGCGACGAGCAGTACTTC	CSGKGGLSDEQYF
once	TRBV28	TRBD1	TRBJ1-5	TGTGCCAGCAGTTTTCTCCAGGGGGGTCAGCCCCAGCATTTT	CASSFLQGGQPQHF
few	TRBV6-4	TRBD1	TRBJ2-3	TGTGCCAGCAGTGAATCAGGGGGTTGGACAGATACGCAGTATTTT	CASSESGGWTDTQYF
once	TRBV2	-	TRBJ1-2	TGTGCCAGCGGTATGGGATCTGGCGGCTACACCTTC	CASGMGSGGYTF
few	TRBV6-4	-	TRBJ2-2	TGTGCCAGCAGTGACTCACAGGCCGGGGAGCTGTTTTTT	CASSDSQAGELFF
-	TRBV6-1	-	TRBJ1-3	TGTGCCAGCAAGGACGCGAGCTCTGGAAACACCATATATTTT	CASKDASSGNTIYF
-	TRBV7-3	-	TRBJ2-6	TGTGCCAGCAGCTTAGGACCAACCTCTGGGGCCAACGTCCTGACTTTC	CASSLGPTSGANVLTF
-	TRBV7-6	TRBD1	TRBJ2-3	TGTGCCAGCAGCCCTACCCAGGGGGCAGATACGCAGTATTTT	CASSPTQGADTQYF
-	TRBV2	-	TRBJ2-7	TGTGCCAGCAGTGTTCAGGGTGGGGACTACGAGCAGTACTTC	CASSVQGGDYEQYF
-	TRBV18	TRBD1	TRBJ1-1	TGTGCCAGCTCACCTTCTTTTGGACAGGGCATGGGAACTGAAGCTTTCTTT	CASSPSFGQGMGTEAFF